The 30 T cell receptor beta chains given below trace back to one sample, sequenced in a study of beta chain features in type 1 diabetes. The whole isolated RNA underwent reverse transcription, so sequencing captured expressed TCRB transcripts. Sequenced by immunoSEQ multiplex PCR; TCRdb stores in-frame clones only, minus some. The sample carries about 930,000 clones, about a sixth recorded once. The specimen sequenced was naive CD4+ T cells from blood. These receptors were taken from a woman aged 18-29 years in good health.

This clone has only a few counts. CDR3 region: CASSERNNEQFF. CDR3 in DNA: TGTGCCAGCAGTGAACGGAATAATGAGCAGTTCTTC. The V call is TRBV6-1, the J call TRBJ2-1; no clear D gene. V lost 2 bases, J lost 7 bases, and 6 bases lay in between. The CDR3 extends over 12 amino acids. Germline V gene data show CDR1 as MNHNS and CDR2 as SASEGT.

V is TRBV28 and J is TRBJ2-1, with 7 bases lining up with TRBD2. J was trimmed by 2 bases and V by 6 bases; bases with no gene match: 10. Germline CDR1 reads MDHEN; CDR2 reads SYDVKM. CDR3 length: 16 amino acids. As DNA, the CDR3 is TGTGCCAGCAGCTTGGGGGGGACCACAGCCTACAATGAGCAGTTCTTC. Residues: CASSLGGTTAYNEQFF.

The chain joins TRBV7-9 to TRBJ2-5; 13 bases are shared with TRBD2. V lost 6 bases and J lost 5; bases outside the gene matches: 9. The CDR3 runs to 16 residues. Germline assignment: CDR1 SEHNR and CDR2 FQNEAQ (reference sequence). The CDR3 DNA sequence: TGTGCCAGCAGGGGCCACAGGACTAGCGGGAGTGAGACCCAGTACTTC. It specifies CASRGHRTSGSETQYF.

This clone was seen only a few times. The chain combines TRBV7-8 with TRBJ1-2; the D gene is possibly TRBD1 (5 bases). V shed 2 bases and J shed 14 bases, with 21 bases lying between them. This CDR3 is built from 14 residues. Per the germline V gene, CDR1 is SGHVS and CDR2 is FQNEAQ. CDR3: CASSLQSVEGMRTF. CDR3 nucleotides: TGTGCCAGCAGCTTACAGTCGGTTGAGGGGATGAGGACCTTC. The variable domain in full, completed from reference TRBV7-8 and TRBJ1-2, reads GAGVSQSPRYKVAKRGQDVALRCDPISGHVSLFWYQQALGQGPEFLTYFQNEAQLDKSGLPSDRFFAERPEGSVSTLKIQRTQQEDSAVYLCASSLQSVEGMRTFGSGTRLTVV.

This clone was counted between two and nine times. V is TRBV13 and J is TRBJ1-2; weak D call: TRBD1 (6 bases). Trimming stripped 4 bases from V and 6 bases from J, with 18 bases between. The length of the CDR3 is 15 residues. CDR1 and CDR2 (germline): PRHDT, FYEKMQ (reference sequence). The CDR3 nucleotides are TGTGCCAGCAGCTCCCGAGGAGGGGGGGCCAATGGCTACACCTTC. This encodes CASSSRGGGANGYTF.

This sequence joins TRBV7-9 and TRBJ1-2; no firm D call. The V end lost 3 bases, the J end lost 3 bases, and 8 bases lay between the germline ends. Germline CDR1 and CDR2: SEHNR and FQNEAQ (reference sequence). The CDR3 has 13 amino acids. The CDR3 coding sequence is TGTGCCAGCAGCTTGCGGTATGACTATGGCTACACCTTC. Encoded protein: CASSLRYDYGYTF.

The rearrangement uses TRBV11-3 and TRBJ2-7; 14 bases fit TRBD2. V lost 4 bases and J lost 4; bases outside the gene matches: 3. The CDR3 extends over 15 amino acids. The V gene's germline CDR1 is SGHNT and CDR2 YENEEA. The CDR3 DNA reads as TGTGCCAGCAGCTCTGGGACTAGCGGGAGTTACGAGCAGTACTTC. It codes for CASSSGTSGSYEQYF.

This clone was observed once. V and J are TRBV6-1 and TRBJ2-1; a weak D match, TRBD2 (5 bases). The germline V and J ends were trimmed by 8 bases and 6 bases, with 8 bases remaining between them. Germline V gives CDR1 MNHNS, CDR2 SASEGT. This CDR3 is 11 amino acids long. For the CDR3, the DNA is TGTGCCAGCCGTAGCGCCAATGAGCAGTTCTTC. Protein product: CASRSANEQFF.

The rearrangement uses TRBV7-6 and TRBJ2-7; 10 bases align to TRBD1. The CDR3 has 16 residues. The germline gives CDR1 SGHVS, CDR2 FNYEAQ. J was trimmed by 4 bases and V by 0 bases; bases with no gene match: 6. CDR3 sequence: CASSLALWDRGYEQYF. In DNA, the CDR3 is TGTGCCAGCAGCTTAGCCTTATGGGACAGGGGTTACGAGCAGTACTTC.

CDR3 amino acids: CASSPGLSLNEQFF. CDR3 sequence (DNA): TGTGCCAGCTCACCGGGACTATCGCTAAATGAGCAGTTCTTC. V and J are TRBV18 and TRBJ2-1; 7 nucleotides agree with TRBD2. V gave up 3 bases and J gave up 7 bases; unmatched junction bases: 6. The germline V gene has CDR1 KGHSH and CDR2 LQKENI. The CDR3 runs 14 residues.

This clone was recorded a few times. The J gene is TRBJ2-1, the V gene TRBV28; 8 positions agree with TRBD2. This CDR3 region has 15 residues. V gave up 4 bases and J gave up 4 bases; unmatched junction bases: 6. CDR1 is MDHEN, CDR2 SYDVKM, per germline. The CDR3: CASSSPASGYNEQFF. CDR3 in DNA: TGTGCCAGCAGTTCTCCGGCTAGCGGGTACAATGAGCAGTTCTTC.

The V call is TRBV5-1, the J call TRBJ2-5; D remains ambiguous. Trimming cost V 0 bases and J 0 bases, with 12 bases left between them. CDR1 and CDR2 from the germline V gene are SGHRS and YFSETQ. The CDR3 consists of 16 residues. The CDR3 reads CASSLGNSGDQETQYF. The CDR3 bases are TGCGCCAGCAGCTTGGGTAACTCTGGAGACCAAGAGACCCAGTACTTC.

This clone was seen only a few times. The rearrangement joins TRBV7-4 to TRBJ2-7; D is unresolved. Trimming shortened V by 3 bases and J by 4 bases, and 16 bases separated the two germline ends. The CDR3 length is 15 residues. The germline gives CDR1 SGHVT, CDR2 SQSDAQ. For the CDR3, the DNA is TGTGCCAGCAGCTTGGTTTGGGTGGACGGATACGAGCAGTACTTC. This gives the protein CASSLVWVDGYEQYF. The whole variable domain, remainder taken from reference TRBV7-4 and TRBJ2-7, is GAGVSQSPRYKVAKRGRDVALRCDSISGHVTLYWYRQTLGQGSEVLTYSQSDAQRDKSGRPSGRFSAERPERSVSTLKIQRTEQGDSAVYLCASSLVWVDGYEQYFGPGTRLTVT.

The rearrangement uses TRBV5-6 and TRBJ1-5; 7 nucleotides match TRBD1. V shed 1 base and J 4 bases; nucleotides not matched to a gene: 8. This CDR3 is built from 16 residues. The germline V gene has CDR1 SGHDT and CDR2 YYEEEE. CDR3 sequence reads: CASSLFGVTGNQPQHF. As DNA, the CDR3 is TGTGCCAGCAGCTTGTTCGGGGTGACAGGGAATCAGCCCCAGCATTTT.

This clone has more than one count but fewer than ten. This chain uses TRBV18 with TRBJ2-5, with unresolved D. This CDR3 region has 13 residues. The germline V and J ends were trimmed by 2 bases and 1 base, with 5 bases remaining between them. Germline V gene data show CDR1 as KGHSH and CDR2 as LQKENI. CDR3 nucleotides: TGTGCCAGCTCACCAGCAGCCCAAGAGACCCAGTACTTC. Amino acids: CASSPAAQETQYF.

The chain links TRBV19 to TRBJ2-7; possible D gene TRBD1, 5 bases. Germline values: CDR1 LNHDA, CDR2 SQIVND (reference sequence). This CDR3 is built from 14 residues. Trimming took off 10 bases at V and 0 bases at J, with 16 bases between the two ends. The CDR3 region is CATTRTRASYEQYF. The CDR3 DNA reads TGTGCCACGACGAGGACCAGGGCCTCCTACGAGCAGTACTTC.

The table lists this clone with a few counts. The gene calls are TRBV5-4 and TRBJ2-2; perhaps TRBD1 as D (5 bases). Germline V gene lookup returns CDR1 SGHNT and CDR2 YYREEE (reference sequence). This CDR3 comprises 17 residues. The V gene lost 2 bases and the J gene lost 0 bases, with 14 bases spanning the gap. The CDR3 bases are TGTGCCAGCAGCTTTTTTATTAGGGGCCCGAACACCGGGGAGCTGTTTTTT. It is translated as CASSFFIRGPNTGELFF. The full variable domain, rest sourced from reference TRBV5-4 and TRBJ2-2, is ETGVTQSPTHLIKTRGQQVTLRCSSQSGHNTVSWYQQALGQGPQFIFQYYREEENGRGNFPPRFSGLQFPNYSSELNVNALELDDSALYLCASSFFIRGPNTGELFFGEGSRLTVL.

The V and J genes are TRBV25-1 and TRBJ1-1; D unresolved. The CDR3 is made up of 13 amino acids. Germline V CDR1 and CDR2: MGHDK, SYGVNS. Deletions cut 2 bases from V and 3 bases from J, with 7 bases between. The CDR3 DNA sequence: TGTGCCAGCAGTGAACATCCGGACACTGAAGCTTTCTTT. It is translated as CASSEHPDTEAFF.

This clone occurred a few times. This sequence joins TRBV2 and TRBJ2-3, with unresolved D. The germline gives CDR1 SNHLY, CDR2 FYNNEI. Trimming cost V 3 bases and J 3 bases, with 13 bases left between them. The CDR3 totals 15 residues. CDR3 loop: CASSEVGPGTDTQYF. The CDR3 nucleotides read TGTGCCAGCAGTGAGGTGGGCCCTGGGACAGATACGCAGTATTTT.

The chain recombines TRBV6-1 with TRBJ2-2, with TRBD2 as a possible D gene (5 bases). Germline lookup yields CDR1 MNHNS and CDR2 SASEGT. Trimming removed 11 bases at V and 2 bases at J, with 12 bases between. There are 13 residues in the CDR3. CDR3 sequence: CAGSSVNTGELFF. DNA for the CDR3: TGTGCCGGGAGTAGCGTAAACACCGGGGAGCTGTTTTTT.

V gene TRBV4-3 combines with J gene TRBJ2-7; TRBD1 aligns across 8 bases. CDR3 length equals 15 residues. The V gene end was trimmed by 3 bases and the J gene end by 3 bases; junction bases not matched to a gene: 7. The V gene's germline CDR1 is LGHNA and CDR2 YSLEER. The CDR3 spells CASSQEDRGIYEQYF. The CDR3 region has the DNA TGCGCCAGCAGCCAGGAAGACAGGGGAATCTACGAGCAGTACTTC.

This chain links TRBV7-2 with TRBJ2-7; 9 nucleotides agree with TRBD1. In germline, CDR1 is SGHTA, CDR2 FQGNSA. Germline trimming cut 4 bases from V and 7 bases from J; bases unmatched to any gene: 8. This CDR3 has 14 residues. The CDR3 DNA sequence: TGTGCCAGCAGCTACCAACAGGGGGCTCGGGAGCAGTACTTC. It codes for CASSYQQGAREQYF.

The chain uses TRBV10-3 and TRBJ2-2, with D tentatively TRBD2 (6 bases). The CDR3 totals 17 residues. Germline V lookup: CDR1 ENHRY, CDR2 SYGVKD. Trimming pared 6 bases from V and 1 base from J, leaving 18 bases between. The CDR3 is CAISPRSGLKNTGELFF. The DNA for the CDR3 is TGTGCCATCAGCCCCCGTTCGGGACTCAAGAACACCGGGGAGCTGTTTTTT.

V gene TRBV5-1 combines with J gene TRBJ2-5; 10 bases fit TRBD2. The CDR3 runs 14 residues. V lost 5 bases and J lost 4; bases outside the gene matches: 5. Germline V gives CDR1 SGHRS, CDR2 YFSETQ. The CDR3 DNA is TGCGCCAGCAGGAGGCTAGCGGGAGCAGAGACCCAGTACTTC. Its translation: CASRRLAGAETQYF.

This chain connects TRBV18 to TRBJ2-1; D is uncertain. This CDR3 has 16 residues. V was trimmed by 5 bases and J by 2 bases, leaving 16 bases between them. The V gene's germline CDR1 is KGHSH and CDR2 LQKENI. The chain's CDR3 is CASSAARRAAYNEQFF. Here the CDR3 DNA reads TGTGCCAGCTCAGCGGCAAGACGGGCCGCCTACAATGAGCAGTTCTTC.

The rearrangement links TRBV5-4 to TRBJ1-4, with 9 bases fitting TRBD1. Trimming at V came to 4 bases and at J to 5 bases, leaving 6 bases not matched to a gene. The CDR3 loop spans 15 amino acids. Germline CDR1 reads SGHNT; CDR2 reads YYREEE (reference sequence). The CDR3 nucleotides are TGTGCCAGCAGCCCGTGGGACAGGGAAAATGAAAAACTGTTTTTT. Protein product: CASSPWDRENEKLFF.

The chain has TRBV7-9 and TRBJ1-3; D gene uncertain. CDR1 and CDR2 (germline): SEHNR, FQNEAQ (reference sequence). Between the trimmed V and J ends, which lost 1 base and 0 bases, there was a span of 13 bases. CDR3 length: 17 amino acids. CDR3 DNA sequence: TGTGCCAGCAGCTTAGAGTGGTTCCTCTCCTCTGGAAACACCATATATTTT. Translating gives CASSLEWFLSSGNTIYF.

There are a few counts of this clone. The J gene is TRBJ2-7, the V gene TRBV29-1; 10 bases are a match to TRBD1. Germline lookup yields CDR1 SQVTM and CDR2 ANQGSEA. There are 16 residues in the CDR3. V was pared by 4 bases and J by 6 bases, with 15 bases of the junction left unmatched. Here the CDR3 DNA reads TGCAGCGTTGGTGGTTTACCGGGACAGGGGATGGCCGAGCAGTACTTC. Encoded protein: CSVGGLPGQGMAEQYF.

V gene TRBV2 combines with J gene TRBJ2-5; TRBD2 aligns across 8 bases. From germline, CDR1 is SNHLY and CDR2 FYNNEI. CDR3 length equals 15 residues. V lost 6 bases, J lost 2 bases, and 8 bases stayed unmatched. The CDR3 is CASRAGLAGQETQYF. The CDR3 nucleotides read TGTGCCAGCAGGGCTGGGCTAGCGGGTCAAGAGACCCAGTACTTC.

The CDR3 region has the DNA TGTGCCACCTCCTCCCCCGGGACAGGGCCTGGGGCCAACGTCCTGACTTTC. Protein product: CATSSPGTGPGANVLTF. The chain combines TRBV10-3 with TRBJ2-6, with TRBD1 identical over 9 bases. Per the germline V gene, CDR1 is ENHRY and CDR2 is SYGVKD. The CDR3 runs to 17 residues. Losses at the gene ends were 10 bases for V and 2 bases for J; bases not matched to a gene: 12.